Listed below are T cell receptor beta chains from one sample, sequenced in a study of regulatory T cells in long-lasting Graves disease. TCRdb reprocessed the multiplex PCR reads via MiXCR and lists one record per CDR3 protein. This table holds 400,000 to 600,000 distinct CDR3 sequences, about 22% found once. Sample: peripheral blood mononuclear cells (PBMCs), taken when the disease was refractory, from a patient treated with antithyroid drugs. These receptors originate from a female donor with Graves disease. Both conserved end residues are part of each CDR3. A D gene is named only where the DNA matches it firmly. Only part of the rows carry a size: once, few, many, or a class if the clone is expanded.

TRBJ1-4,few,TRBD1,TRBV6-2/TRBV6-3,CASSYLDRAKEKLFF,TGTGCCAGCAGTTACCTGGACAGGGCAAAAGAAAAACTGTTTTTT
TRBJ2-7,few,TRBD2,TRBV20-1,CSALLATHEQYF,TGCAGTGCTTTACTAGCGACCCACGAGCAGTACTTC
TRBJ1-4,-,TRBD1,TRBV7-9,CASSPGGLMANEKLFF,TGTGCCAGCAGCCCAGGGGGGCTCATGGCTAATGAAAAACTGTTTTTT
TRBJ1-2,-,-,TRBV13,CATRPHFYGYTF,TGTGCCACCCGACCTCATTTCTATGGCTACACCTTC
TRBJ2-7,once,-,TRBV3-1,CASSPITDSGAGRSYEQYF,TGTGCCAGCAGCCCTATAACCGACAGTGGGGCGGGTAGGTCCTACGAGCAGTACTTC
TRBJ1-1,many,-,TRBV11-2,CASRTTGQGTEAFF,TGTGCCAGCAGAACGACGGGGCAGGGAACTGAAGCTTTCTTT
TRBJ1-5,-,-,TRBV6-2/TRBV6-3,CASSYSAPGNQPQHF,TGTGCCAGCAGTTACTCGGCCCCCGGGAATCAGCCCCAGCATTTT
TRBJ2-5,few,-,TRBV7-9,CASTLTGRETQYF,TGTGCCAGCACCCTTACAGGGAGAGAGACCCAGTACTTC
TRBJ1-1,-,-,TRBV12-3/TRBV12-4,CASSQGQGGFSTEAFF,TGTGCCAGCAGCCAAGGTCAGGGAGGATTTTCGACTGAAGCTTTCTTT
TRBJ2-5,few,TRBD1,TRBV7-3,CASSLRQGDQETQYF,TGTGCCAGCAGCTTAAGACAGGGGGACCAAGAGACCCAGTACTTC
TRBJ2-7,few,-,TRBV5-1,CASSFGPLPLGDEQYF,TGCGCCAGCAGCTTTGGGCCGCTTCCATTGGGAGACGAGCAGTACTTC
TRBJ1-3,-,-,TRBV6-4,CASSYLSPRPGSGNTIYF,TGTGCCAGCAGTTATTTGTCCCCCAGGCCCGGCTCTGGAAACACCATATATTTT
TRBJ2-2,few,TRBD1,TRBV2,CASSRAGTGNTGELFF,TGTGCCAGCAGTCGAGCCGGGACAGGGAACACCGGGGAGCTGTTTTTT
TRBJ1-5,-,-,TRBV3-1,CASSQSPVGPQHF,TGTGCCAGCAGCCAAAGCCCAGTCGGGCCCCAGCATTTT
TRBJ2-5,-,TRBD2,TRBV7-2,CASSLGSLAGGAGALQETQYF,TGTGCCAGCAGCTTAGGATCCCTAGCGGGAGGGGCGGGTGCACTACAAGAGACCCAGTACTTC
TRBJ2-2,few,TRBD1,TRBV9,CASSDGTVRLTGELFF,TGTGCCAGCAGCGACGGGACAGTTCGTTTAACCGGGGAGCTGTTTTTT